These 2 T cell receptor beta chains came from one sample sequenced in a study of regulatory T cells in long-lasting Graves disease. Construction of the TCR beta libraries employed iRepertoire HTBI primers in conjunction with Arm-PCR of CDR3 regions. TCRdb processed the multiplex PCR reads anew with MiXCR; each CDR3 protein has one entry. The sample comprises nearly 350,000 distinct CDR3 sequences, about 19% of which are singletons, and less than 35% rests with the top ten. The time point is: persistent/refractory GD, antithyroid drugs over 5 years with positive TRAb. PBMCs provided the RNA from which the TCR library was made. Here the sequenced sample was peripheral blood mononuclear cells (PBMCs), taken when the disease was refractory, from a patient treated with antithyroid drugs. These TCRs come from a female donor with Graves disease.

The J gene is TRBJ1-1, the V gene TRBV11-3; D is perhaps TRBD1 (6 bases). Germline V gene lookup returns CDR1 SGHNT and CDR2 YENEEA. This CDR3 is built from 13 residues. V was cut by 8 bases and J by 9 bases, with 19 bases left in between. CDR3 in amino acids: CASHGGGHKQAFF. CDR3 nucleotides: TGTGCCAGCCATGGGGGGGGACACAAACAAGCTTTCTTT.

This clonotype was observed many times. The genes are TRBV7-9 and TRBJ1-4, with D uncertain. There are 13 residues in the CDR3. Germline assignment: CDR1 SEHNR and CDR2 FQNEAQ (reference sequence). V shed 8 bases and J shed 0 bases, with 7 bases lying between them. The CDR3 protein is CASAGATNEKLFF. CDR3 DNA: TGTGCCAGCGCAGGAGCAACTAATGAAAAACTGTTTTTT.